The T cell receptor (beta chain) described here comes from a study of blood T cell repertoires in COVID-19. Study overall: Donors in the United States, Italy and Spain gave samples during acute or convalescent COVID-19. From T cells, B-cell-depleted T cells, or PBMCs came the material, which was cDNA or gDNA.

With 3 bases removed from V and 5 bases from J, the gap between germline ends came to 11 bases. This CDR3 has 13 residues. Germline lookup yields CDR1 SEHNR and CDR2 FQNEAQ (reference sequence). In the original analysis: By means of reference gene primer amplification, nucleated cell counts were estimated. The protocol was immunoSEQ multiplex PCR, while the TCRdb copy is restricted to in-frame clones and leaves out a portion. V and J calls and clone size are as listed in that table; D and trimming were resolved from the DNA. The table lists 200,000 to 250,000 clones, 84% of them singletons, with less than 6.5% in the top ten.

The specimen was peripheral blood. The receptor was isolated from a woman aged 55 to 70 who had recovered from COVID-19. The V call is TRBV7-9, the J call TRBJ2-7, with D maybe TRBD2 (7 bases). CDR3 sequence (DNA): TGTGCCAGCAGCTTGGCGGGGGCGCACGAGCAGTACTTC. This translates into CASSLAGAHEQYF.